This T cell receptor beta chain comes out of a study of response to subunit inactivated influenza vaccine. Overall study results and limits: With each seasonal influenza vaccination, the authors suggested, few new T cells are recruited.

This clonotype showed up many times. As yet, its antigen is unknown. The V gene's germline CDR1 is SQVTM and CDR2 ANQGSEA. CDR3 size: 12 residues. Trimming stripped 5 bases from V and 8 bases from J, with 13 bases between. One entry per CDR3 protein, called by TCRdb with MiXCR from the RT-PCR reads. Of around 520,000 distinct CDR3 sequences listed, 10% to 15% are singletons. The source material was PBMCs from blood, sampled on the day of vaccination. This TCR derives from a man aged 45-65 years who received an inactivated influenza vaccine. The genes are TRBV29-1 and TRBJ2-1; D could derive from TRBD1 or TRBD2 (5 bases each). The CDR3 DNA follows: TGCAGCGTTCTGGATGGGACCGATGAGCAGTTCTTC. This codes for CSVLDGTDEQFF.